A single sample gave rise to the 10 T cell receptor beta chains below, sequenced in a study of cytomegalovirus exposure and HLA in healthy donors (dated by TCRdb to 2017 to 2019). The library was made by the immunoSEQ multiplex PCR assay. The table was pulled from immuneACCESS by TCRdb, which kept in-frame rearrangements only. Such tables lose some clones; where checked, under half of the loss comes from unresolved V genes, and the rest has no known cause. The sample profile shows under 350,000 clones; approximately 86% of them were found once. The ten largest clonotypes hold about 1% of the sample. Sequenced input: PBMCs. The source of these receptors is a woman under 30 in good health and CMV-seronegative.

This sequence joins TRBV2 and TRBJ2-1, with 8 bases identical to TRBD2. This CDR3 is 18 amino acids long. With V trimmed by 5 bases and J by 8 bases, 20 bases remained unmatched. Germline V gene data show CDR1 as SNHLY and CDR2 as FYNNEI. The CDR3 DNA sequence: TGTGCCAGCAGTCCCCGATGGGCGGGAGCGGGAGTTGGCTATGAGCAGTTCTTC. As protein: CASSPRWAGAGVGYEQFF. The variable domain in full, with the rest retrieved from reference TRBV2 and TRBJ2-1, is EPEVTQTPSHQVTQMGQEVILRCVPISNHLYFYWYRQILGQKVEFLVSFYNNEISEKSEIFDDQFSVERPDGSNFTLKIRSTKLEDSAMYFCASSPRWAGAGVGYEQFFGPGTRLTVL.

The genes are TRBV13 and TRBJ2-7; TRBD2 agrees at 8 bases. The CDR3 sequence is 16 residues long. Germline V lookup: CDR1 PRHDT, CDR2 FYEKMQ (reference sequence). Trimming took 2 bases from V and 5 from J; bases not matched to a gene: 11. CDR3 sequence: CASSLTPGTSWHEQYF. The CDR3 DNA reads as TGTGCCAGCAGCTTAACCCCTGGGACTAGTTGGCACGAGCAGTACTTC.

The gene calls are TRBV30 and TRBJ1-2; no firm D call. V gave up 1 base and J gave up 2 bases, with 11 bases separating them. Germline V gene sequence: CDR1 GTSNPN, CDR2 SVGIG (reference sequence). The CDR3 totals 14 residues. In DNA, the CDR3 is TGTGCCTGGAGTGGCGAAGGGAGAAACTATGGCTACACCTTC. This gives the protein CAWSGEGRNYGYTF.

This sequence joins TRBV15 and TRBJ1-1; tentatively, D is TRBD1 (6 bases). There are 14 residues in the CDR3. V shed 2 bases and J shed 5 bases, with 12 bases lying between them. CDR1 LNHNV and CDR2 YYDKDF come from the germline V gene (reference sequence). The CDR3 DNA reads TGTGCCACCAGCAGACAGGGGCTGAGAACTGAAGCTTTCTTT. Protein: CATSRQGLRTEAFF.

Notes on this clone: At one of its ends the junction is not consistent with the germline gene, which may arise from a read error. The J gene is TRBJ1-3, the V gene TRBV4-3, with D uncertain. The CDR3 contains 13 residues. Germline V lookup: CDR1 LGHNA, CDR2 YSLEER. The CDR3 is CASGHRTGNTIYF. CDR3 sequence (DNA): TGCGCCAGCGGCCATAGAACTGGAAACACCATATATTTT.

The V gene is TRBV4-1, the J gene TRBJ2-2; TRBD2 matches at 11 bases. In germline, CDR1 is MGHRA, CDR2 YSYEKL. V lost 0 bases, J lost 1 base, and 4 bases stayed unmatched. The CDR3 has 18 amino acids. DNA of the CDR3: TGCGCCAGCAGCCAAGATTTGCTAGCGGGGGGGAACACCGGGGAGCTGTTTTTT. This sequence encodes CASSQDLLAGGNTGELFF.

The genes are TRBV28 and TRBJ1-5; D remains ambiguous. The CDR3 contains 14 residues. V lost 8 bases, J lost 0 bases, and 11 bases lay in between. Looked up from germline, CDR1 is MDHEN and CDR2 is SYDVKM. Written as DNA, the CDR3 is TGTGCCAGCTTAACAGCCCATAGCAATCAGCCCCAGCATTTT. Amino acid sequence: CASLTAHSNQPQHF.

This clone has only one observation. The gene calls are TRBV7-9 and TRBJ2-7; 12 bases map to TRBD1. From germline, CDR1 is SEHNR and CDR2 FQNEAQ (reference sequence). The CDR3 loop spans 15 amino acids. V shed 6 bases and J 9 bases; nucleotides not matched to a gene: 12. Here the CDR3 reads CASSTGTGGPRGQYF. DNA for the CDR3: TGTGCCAGCAGTACCGGGACAGGGGGCCCCAGGGGGCAGTACTTC.

This clone has only a few counts. The chain has TRBV4-3 and TRBJ1-2; no firm D call. V lost 0 bases, J lost 8 bases, and 13 bases lay in between. This CDR3 region has 14 residues. Germline V gives CDR1 LGHNA, CDR2 YSLEER. In nucleotides, the CDR3 is TGCGCCAGCAGCCAAGATCGCGCTCATCCCGGCTACACCTTC. Protein: CASSQDRAHPGYTF.

The chain couples TRBV29-1 to TRBJ1-3; weak D call: TRBD1 (6 bases). The germline gives CDR1 SQVTM, CDR2 ANQGSEA. Trimming shortened V by 6 bases and J by 0 bases, and 15 bases separated the two germline ends. This CDR3 comprises 15 residues. The CDR3, as DNA: TGCAGCGTGGCCTGGGACATAAGCTCTGGAAACACCATATATTTT. This gives the protein CSVAWDISSGNTIYF.